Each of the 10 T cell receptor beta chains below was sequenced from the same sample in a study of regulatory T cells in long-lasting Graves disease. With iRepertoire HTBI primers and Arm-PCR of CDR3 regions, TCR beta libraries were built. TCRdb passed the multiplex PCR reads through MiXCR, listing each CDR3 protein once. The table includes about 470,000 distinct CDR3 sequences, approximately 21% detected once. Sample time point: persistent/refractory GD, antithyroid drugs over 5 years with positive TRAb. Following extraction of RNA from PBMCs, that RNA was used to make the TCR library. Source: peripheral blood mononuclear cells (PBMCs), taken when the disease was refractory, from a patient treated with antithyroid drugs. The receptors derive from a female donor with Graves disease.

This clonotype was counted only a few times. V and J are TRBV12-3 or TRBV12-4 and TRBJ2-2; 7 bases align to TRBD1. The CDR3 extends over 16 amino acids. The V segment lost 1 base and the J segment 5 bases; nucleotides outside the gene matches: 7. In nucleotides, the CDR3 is TGTGCCAGCAGTTTAGGACAGGGTATAAGGACCGGGGAGCTGTTTTTT. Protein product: CASSLGQGIRTGELFF.

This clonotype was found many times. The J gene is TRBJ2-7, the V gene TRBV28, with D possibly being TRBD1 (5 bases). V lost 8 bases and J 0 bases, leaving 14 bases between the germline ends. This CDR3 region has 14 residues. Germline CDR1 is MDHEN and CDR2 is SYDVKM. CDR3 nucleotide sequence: TGTGCCAGCGTCAGGGCTGGAAGCTCCTACGAGCAGTACTTC. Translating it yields CASVRAGSSYEQYF.

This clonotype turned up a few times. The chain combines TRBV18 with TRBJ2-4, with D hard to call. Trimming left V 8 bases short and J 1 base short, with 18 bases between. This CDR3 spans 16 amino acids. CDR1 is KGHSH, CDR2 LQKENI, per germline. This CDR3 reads CASPHARETAKNIQYF. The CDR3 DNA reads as TGTGCCAGCCCTCACGCCCGAGAAACTGCCAAAAACATTCAGTACTTC.

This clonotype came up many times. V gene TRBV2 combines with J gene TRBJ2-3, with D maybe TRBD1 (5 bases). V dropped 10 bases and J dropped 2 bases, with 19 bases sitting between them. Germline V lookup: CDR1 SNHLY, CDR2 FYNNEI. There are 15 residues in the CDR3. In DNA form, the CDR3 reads TGTGCCAACTCCCCTCAACAGGAATCCACAGATACGCAGTATTTT. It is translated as CANSPQQESTDTQYF. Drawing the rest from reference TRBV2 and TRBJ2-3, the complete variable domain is EPEVTQTPSHQVTQMGQEVILRCVPISNHLYFYWYRQILGQKVEFLVSFYNNEISEKSEIFDDQFSVERPDGSNFTLKIRSTKLEDSAMYFCANSPQQESTDTQYFGPGTRLTVL.

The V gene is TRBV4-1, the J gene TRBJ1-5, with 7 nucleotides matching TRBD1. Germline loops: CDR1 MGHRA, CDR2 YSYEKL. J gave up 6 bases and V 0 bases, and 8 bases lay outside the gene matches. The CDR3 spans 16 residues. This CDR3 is CASSQEGRQGVQPQHF. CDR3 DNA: TGCGCCAGCAGCCAAGAGGGCCGGCAGGGGGTTCAGCCCCAGCATTTT.

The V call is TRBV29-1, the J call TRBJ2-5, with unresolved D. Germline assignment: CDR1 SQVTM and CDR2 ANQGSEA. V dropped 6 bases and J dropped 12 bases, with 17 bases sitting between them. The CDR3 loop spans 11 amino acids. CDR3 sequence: CSVQVWPLEYF. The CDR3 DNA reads TGCAGCGTCCAGGTCTGGCCGTTGGAGTACTTC.

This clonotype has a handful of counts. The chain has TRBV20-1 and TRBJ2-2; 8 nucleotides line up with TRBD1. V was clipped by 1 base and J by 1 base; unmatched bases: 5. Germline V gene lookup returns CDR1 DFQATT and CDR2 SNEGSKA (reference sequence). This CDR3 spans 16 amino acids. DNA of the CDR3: TGCAGTGCTAGAGGCGCCGGGACAGGGAACACCGGGGAGCTGTTTTTT. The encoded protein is CSARGAGTGNTGELFF.

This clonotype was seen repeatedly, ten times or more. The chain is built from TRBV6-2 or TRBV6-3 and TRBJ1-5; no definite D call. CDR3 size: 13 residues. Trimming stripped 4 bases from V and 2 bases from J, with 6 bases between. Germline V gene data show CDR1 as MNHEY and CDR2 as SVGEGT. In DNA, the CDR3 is TGTGCCAGCAGTTTCCATGGCAATCAGCCCCAGCATTTT. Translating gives CASSFHGNQPQHF.

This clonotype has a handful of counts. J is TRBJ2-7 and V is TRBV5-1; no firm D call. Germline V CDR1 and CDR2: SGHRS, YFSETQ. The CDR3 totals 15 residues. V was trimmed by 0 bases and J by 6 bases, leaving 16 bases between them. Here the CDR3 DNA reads TGCGCCAGCAGCTTGGATTCAGTACGGGTTCGCGAGCAGTACTTC. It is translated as CASSLDSVRVREQYF.

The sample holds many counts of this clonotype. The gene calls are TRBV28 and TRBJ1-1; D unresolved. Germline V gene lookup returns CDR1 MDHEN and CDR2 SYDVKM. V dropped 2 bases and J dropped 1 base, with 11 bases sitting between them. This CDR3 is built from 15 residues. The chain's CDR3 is CASSLRLEGNTEAFF. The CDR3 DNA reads TGTGCCAGCAGTTTAAGGCTCGAGGGGAACACTGAAGCTTTCTTT. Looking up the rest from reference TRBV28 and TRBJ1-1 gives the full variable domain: DVKVTQSSRYLVKRTGEKVFLECVQDMDHENMFWYRQDPGLGLRLIYFSYDVKMKEKGDIPEGYSVSREKKERFSLILESASTNQTSMYLCASSLRLEGNTEAFFGQGTRLTVV.